Listed below are T cell receptor beta chains from one sample, sequenced in a study of cytotoxic CD8 clonotypes in ibrutinib-treated CLL. Libraries were prepared by immunoSEQ multiplex PCR; TCRdb keeps only in-frame clonotypes and omits some of them. The sample carries roughly 76,000 clones, around 81% recorded once. This material consisted of PBMCs, taken at disease progression, from a patient treated with ibrutinib. Receptors originate from a human donor with chronic lymphocytic leukemia. Both conserved end residues are part of each CDR3. The order of the fields is V gene, J gene, clone size, D gene, CDR3 protein, CDR3 DNA. D genes are given only for firm matches. Clone size is given for some rows only: seen once, a few or many times, or a class if the clone is expanded.

TRBV19	TRBJ2-6	NA	NA	CATLSRSGANVLTF	TGTGCCACCCTGAGCCGCTCTGGGGCCAACGTCCTGACTTTC
TRBV5-6	TRBJ1-2	NA	NA	CASSSDAYGYTF	TGTGCCAGCAGCTCGGACGCCTATGGCTACACCTTC
TRBV29-1	TRBJ1-5	NA	TRBD1	CSVSTGTASNQPQHF	TGCAGCGTCAGCACCGGGACAGCTTCCAATCAGCCCCAGCATTTT
TRBV7-2	TRBJ2-7	NA	TRBD2	CASSATSGGYEQYF	TGTGCCAGCAGCGCAACTAGCGGGGGCTACGAGCAGTACTTC
TRBV7-8	TRBJ2-5	NA	NA	CASSLRGPYQETQYF	TGTGCCAGCAGCTTAAGGGGACCGTACCAAGAGACCCAGTACTTC
TRBV5-1	TRBJ1-5	NA	TRBD1	CASSLEGQGYGQPQHF	TGCGCCAGCAGCTTGGAAGGACAGGGGTATGGTCAGCCCCAGCATTTT
TRBV6-6	TRBJ1-2	NA	NA	CASSYLRQAKGYTF	TGTGCCAGCAGTTACCTACGACAGGCGAAGGGCTACACCTTC
TRBV7-3	TRBJ2-3	NA	NA	CASSSGGSTDTQYF	TGTGCCAGCAGCTCTGGCGGGAGCACAGATACGCAGTATTTT
TRBV29-1	TRBJ2-1	NA	TRBD2	CSVEGLAGGNQFF	TGCAGCGTTGAGGGACTAGCGGGAGGGAACCAGTTCTTC
TRBV28	TRBJ1-2	NA	NA	CASSLWGGNYGYTF	TGTGCCAGCAGTTTATGGGGCGGTAACTATGGCTACACCTTC
TRBV6-1	TRBJ1-5	NA	NA	CASRFGGEWPQHF	TGTGCCAGCAGGTTTGGGGGTGAGTGGCCCCAGCATTTT
TRBV11-2	TRBJ2-2	few	NA	CASSLRDKTGELFF	TGTGCCAGCAGCCTCCGGGACAAAACCGGGGAGCTGTTTTTT
TRBV6-6	TRBJ2-7	NA	NA	CASSYSARSYEQYF	TGTGCCAGCAGTTACTCGGCGCGCTCCTACGAGCAGTACTTC
TRBV18	TRBJ2-7	NA	TRBD1	CASSLGQVDFWEQYF	TGTGCCAGCTCACTGGGACAGGTGGACTTTTGGGAGCAGTACTTC
TRBV15	TRBJ1-2	NA	NA	CATSRGGGRGNYGYTF	TGTGCCACCAGCAGAGGAGGTGGCAGGGGCAACTATGGCTACACCTTC
TRBV30	TRBJ1-3	NA	NA	CAWNFKGSGNTIYF	TGTGCCTGGAACTTCAAGGGATCGGGAAACACCATATATTTT
TRBV7-9	TRBJ2-7	NA	TRBD1	CASSVQQGIGYEQYF	TGTGCCAGCAGCGTACAACAGGGGATTGGCTACGAGCAGTACTTC
TRBV5-6	TRBJ1-2	NA	NA	CASSLNGVYYGYTF	TGTGCCAGCAGCTTGAACGGGGTATATTATGGCTACACCTTC
TRBV29-1	TRBJ2-2	NA	TRBD2	CSVRRGVHTGELFF	TGCAGCGTTCGCCGGGGGGTACACACCGGGGAGCTGTTTTTT
TRBV19	TRBJ1-2	NA	NA	CASSMGSYYGYTF	TGTGCCAGTAGTATGGGCAGTTACTATGGCTACACCTTC
TRBV6-5	TRBJ1-1	NA	TRBD1	CASRPRRDSEAFF	TGTGCCAGCAGACCCCGAAGGGACAGTGAAGCTTTCTTT
TRBV23-1	TRBJ1-1	NA	NA	CASSQSVENTEAFF	TGCGCCAGCAGTCAATCAGTAGAGAACACTGAAGCTTTCTTT
TRBV2	TRBJ1-4	NA	NA	CASSVAGILFEKLFF	TGTGCCAGCAGTGTTGCGGGGATCTTATTTGAAAAACTGTTTTTT
TRBV6-5	TRBJ1-1	NA	NA	CANKDSSMNTEAFF	TGTGCCAATAAGGACAGTAGCATGAACACTGAAGCTTTCTTT
TRBV7-3	TRBJ2-1	NA	TRBD2	CASSLAGGPYNEQFF	TGTGCCAGCAGCTTAGCGGGAGGGCCCTACAATGAGCAGTTCTTC
TRBV12-5	TRBJ2-6	NA	NA	CASGLAPWGWAGANVLTF	TGTGCTAGTGGTTTAGCCCCATGGGGGTGGGCTGGGGCCAACGTCCTGACTTTC
TRBV30	TRBJ2-7	NA	TRBD1	CASTWTGGLEEQYF	TGTGCCAGCACTTGGACAGGGGGCTTAGAAGAGCAGTACTTC
TRBV4-1	TRBJ1-2	NA	NA	CASSQVGEGYGYTF	TGCGCCAGCAGCCAAGTAGGAGAAGGATATGGCTACACCTTC